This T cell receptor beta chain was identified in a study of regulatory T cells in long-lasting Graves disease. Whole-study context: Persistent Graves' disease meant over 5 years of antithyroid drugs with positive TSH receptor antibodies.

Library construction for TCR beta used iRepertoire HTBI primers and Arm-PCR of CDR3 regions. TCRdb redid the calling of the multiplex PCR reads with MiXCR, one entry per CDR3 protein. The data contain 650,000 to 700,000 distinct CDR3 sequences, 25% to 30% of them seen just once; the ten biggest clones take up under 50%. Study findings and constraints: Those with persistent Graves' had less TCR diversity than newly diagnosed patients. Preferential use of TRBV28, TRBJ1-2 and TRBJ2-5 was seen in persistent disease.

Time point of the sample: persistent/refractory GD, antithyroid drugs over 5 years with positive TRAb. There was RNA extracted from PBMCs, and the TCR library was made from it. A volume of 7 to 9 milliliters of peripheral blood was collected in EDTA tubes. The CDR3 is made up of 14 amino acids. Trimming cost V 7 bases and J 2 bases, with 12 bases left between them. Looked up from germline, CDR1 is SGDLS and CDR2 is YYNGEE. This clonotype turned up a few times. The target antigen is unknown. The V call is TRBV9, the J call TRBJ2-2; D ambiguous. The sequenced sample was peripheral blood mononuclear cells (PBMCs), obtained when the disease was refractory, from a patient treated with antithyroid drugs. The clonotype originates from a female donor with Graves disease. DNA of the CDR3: TGTGCCAGCTCCCCCCGACAAAACACCGGGGAGCTGTTTTTT. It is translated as CASSPRQNTGELFF.